Below are 30 T cell receptor beta chains sequenced from a single sample in a study of CD8 T cells in ankylosing spondylitis listed by TCRdb under 2017. The library was generated by 5' RACE. The sample was run on an Illumina HiSeq 2500. The public reads were reanalyzed by TCRdb: fastp trimming at Q25, MiXCR alignment, in-frame beta chains only. Every entry covers one CDR3 protein and lists the most common genes and DNA from its rows. The table for this sample lists roughly 180,000 distinct CDR3 sequences; 13% of them were counted only once. The ten most abundant clones make up 9.5% to 12% of the sample. Material: blood, either unsorted or a sorted T cell fraction (not recorded which). These receptors were taken from a female donor with ankylosing spondylitis or in good health (not recorded which).

This clonotype was observed at least ten times. This chain links TRBV7-2 with TRBJ1-1; 7 nucleotides align to TRBD1. Germline values: CDR1 SGHTA, CDR2 FQGNSA. Losses at the gene ends were 5 bases for V and 2 bases for J; bases not matched to a gene: 2. This CDR3 comprises 13 residues. CDR3 nucleotides: TGTGCCAGCAGCGGGACAGTTAACACTGAAGCTTTCTTT. This codes for CASSGTVNTEAFF.

This clonotype was observed a few times. This chain connects TRBV6-1 to TRBJ2-5; possibly TRBD1 or TRBD2 for D (5 bases each). The germline V and J ends were trimmed by 6 bases and 1 base, with 9 bases remaining between them. CDR1 and CDR2 from the germline V gene are MNHNS and SASEGT. This CDR3 is 13 amino acids long. The CDR3 sequence: CASRGTFQETQYF. CDR3 nucleotide sequence: TGTGCCAGCAGAGGGACCTTCCAAGAGACCCAGTACTTC.

This clonotype was counted at least ten times. The CDR3 loop reads CASSLEGYGYTF. The CDR3 region has the DNA TGTGCCAGCAGTTTGGAGGGCTATGGCTACACCTTC. This sequence joins TRBV12-3 or TRBV12-4 and TRBJ1-2; D call uncertain. Between the trimmed V and J ends, which lost 3 bases and 4 bases, there was a span of 6 bases. The CDR3 sequence is 12 residues long.

This clonotype was seen many times. The chain has TRBV11-2 and TRBJ2-2; D gene uncertain. Germline CDR1 reads SGHAT; CDR2 reads FQNNGV. V lost 1 base and J lost 5, with 11 bases in between. The CDR3 sequence is 15 residues long. CDR3 region: CASSLAPLETGELFF. In DNA, the CDR3 is TGTGCCAGCAGCTTAGCTCCCCTCGAAACCGGGGAGCTGTTTTTT. Based on the CDR3 plus reference TRBV11-2 and TRBJ2-2, the full variable domain is EAGVAQSPRYKIIEKRQSVAFWCNPISGHATLYWYQQILGQGPKLLIQFQNNGVVDDSQLPKDRFSAERLKGVDSTLKIQPAKLEDSAVYLCASSLAPLETGELFFGEGSRLTVL.

The sample holds many counts of this clonotype. The chain is built from TRBV4-1 and TRBJ2-7, with TRBD2 identical over 10 bases. Looked up from germline, CDR1 is MGHRA and CDR2 is YSYEKL. J was trimmed by 3 bases and V by 3 bases; bases with no gene match: 8. There are 16 residues in the CDR3. The CDR3 loop is CASSHLAGVRFYEQYF. Here the CDR3 DNA reads TGCGCCAGCAGCCACCTAGCGGGAGTACGGTTCTACGAGCAGTACTTC.

This clonotype has only a few counts. The chain couples TRBV5-6 to TRBJ1-1, with D perhaps TRBD1 (5 bases). Germline V gene data show CDR1 as SGHDT and CDR2 as YYEEEE. Between the trimmed V and J ends, which lost 0 bases and 8 bases, there was a span of 5 bases. CDR3 length: 11 residues. The CDR3 DNA reads TGTGCCAGCAGCTTGGACAGGGAAGCTTTCTTT. This translates into CASSLDREAFF.

In this sample, this clonotype turned up many times. The V gene is TRBV20-1, the J gene TRBJ1-1, with 7 nucleotides matching TRBD1. V was clipped by 6 bases and J by 5 bases; unmatched bases: 6. CDR3 length equals 12 residues. Germline assignment: CDR1 DFQATT and CDR2 SNEGSKA (reference sequence). The CDR3 DNA sequence: TGCAGTGCGTCAGACAGGGTTACTGAAGCTTTCTTT. It specifies CSASDRVTEAFF.

The chain combines TRBV29-1 with TRBJ2-1; 8 nucleotides line up with TRBD2. The CDR3 sequence is 15 residues long. V gave up 5 bases and J gave up 2 bases; unmatched junction bases: 8. Germline CDR1 SQVTM, CDR2 ANQGSEA. The CDR3 nucleotides are TGCAGCGTTTCGAAGCGGGAGAGAACCTACAATGAGCAGTTCTTC. Its translation: CSVSKRERTYNEQFF.

V gene TRBV7-9 combines with J gene TRBJ2-7; D gene ambiguous. Trimming took off 5 bases at V and 0 bases at J, with 14 bases between the two ends. The CDR3 sequence is 15 residues long. From germline, CDR1 is SEHNR and CDR2 FQNEAQ (reference sequence). CDR3 sequence reads: CASSPGPTSSYEQYF. DNA of the CDR3: TGTGCCAGCAGCCCAGGACCGACAAGCTCCTACGAGCAGTACTTC.

This clonotype was detected many times. The chain links TRBV29-1 to TRBJ1-1; D call uncertain. Germline values: CDR1 SQVTM, CDR2 ANQGSEA. The V and J ends lost 4 bases and 5 bases respectively, with 14 bases between them. This CDR3 is built from 13 residues. The CDR3 nucleotides read TGCAGCGTTGTGGGCACGGGGAGGACTGAAGCTTTCTTT. Translated, it gives CSVVGTGRTEAFF.

This chain links TRBV19 with TRBJ2-1, with a tentative D call TRBD1 (5 bases). Germline V CDR1 and CDR2: LNHDA, SQIVND (reference sequence). The CDR3 loop spans 15 amino acids. Trimming took off 1 base at V and 5 bases at J, with 12 bases between the two ends. DNA for the CDR3: TGTGCCAGTAGTATAGCTTCGACAGCCAACAATGAGCAGTTCTTC. Amino acid sequence: CASSIASTANNEQFF.

The sample holds many counts of this clonotype. The chain employs TRBV12-3 or TRBV12-4 and TRBJ2-5; D is undetermined. The germline V and J ends were trimmed by 9 bases and 5 bases, with 13 bases remaining between them. The length of the CDR3 is 12 residues. CDR3 sequence: CASLGDGETQYF. The DNA of the CDR3 is TGTGCCAGTCTCGGAGACGGCGAGACCCAGTACTTC.

A few counts support this clonotype. The rearrangement uses TRBV25-1 and TRBJ2-2; the D gene is possibly TRBD2 (6 bases). CDR1 and CDR2 (germline): MGHDK, SYGVNS. CDR3 length equals 13 residues. Trimming left V 10 bases short and J 5 bases short, with 14 bases between. The CDR3 loop is CATKFGGTGELFF. CDR3 bases: TGTGCCACCAAATTTGGGGGGACCGGGGAGCTGTTTTTT.

This clonotype was found a few times. The chain links TRBV7-9 to TRBJ2-2, with a weak D call TRBD1 (5 bases). V lost 1 base and J lost 1, with 13 bases in between. In germline, CDR1 is SEHNR, CDR2 FQNEAQ (reference sequence). The CDR3 consists of 17 residues. The DNA of the CDR3 is TGTGCCAGCAGCTTAGTAAGGGCCAGGGTGAACACCGGGGAGCTGTTTTTT. Translating gives CASSLVRARVNTGELFF. The whole variable domain, remainder taken from reference TRBV7-9 and TRBJ2-2, is DTGVSQNPRHKITKRGQNVTFRCDPISEHNRLYWYRQTLGQGPEFLTYFQNEAQLEKSRLLSDRFSAERPKGSFSTLEIQRTEQGDSAMYLCASSLVRARVNTGELFFGEGSRLTVL.

This clonotype was recorded at least ten times. This rearrangement joins TRBV6-2 or TRBV6-3 to TRBJ2-7; D is possibly TRBD1 (6 bases). The germline V and J ends were trimmed by 4 bases and 0 bases, with 19 bases remaining between them. Germline-derived CDR1 and CDR2 are MNHEY and SVGEGT. CDR3 length: 17 residues. This CDR3 reads CASSSPFQGKGSYEQYF. The CDR3 DNA reads as TGTGCCAGCAGTTCGCCGTTCCAGGGGAAGGGCTCCTACGAGCAGTACTTC.

This clonotype came up many times. The J gene is TRBJ2-5, the V gene TRBV25-1; D not resolved. Germline CDR1 and CDR2: MGHDK and SYGVNS. V lost 3 bases to trimming and J lost 4 bases, with 6 bases between them. This CDR3 is 12 amino acids long. The CDR3 here is CASSDLGETQYF. The CDR3, as DNA: TGTGCCAGCAGTGATTTGGGAGAGACCCAGTACTTC.

For this clonotype: This may be a read error, as it is one base from a much larger clone. The V gene is TRBV4-3, the J gene TRBJ2-2; D not resolved. Germline V gene lookup returns CDR1 LGHNA and CDR2 YSLEER. The CDR3 has 17 amino acids. This CDR3 is CASSKDRVLGATGELFF. The DNA for the CDR3 is TGCGCCAGCAGCAAAGACCGGGTCCTAGGAGCCACCGGGGAGCTGTTTTTT.

This clonotype was seen ten or more times. The chain employs TRBV20-1 and TRBJ2-3; the D call may be TRBD1 or TRBD2 (6 bases each). Germline V gives CDR1 DFQATT, CDR2 SNEGSKA (reference sequence). V lost 1 base and J 5 bases, leaving 10 bases between the germline ends. The CDR3 extends over 13 amino acids. The CDR3 loop is CSARVQGGDTQYF. CDR3 sequence (DNA): TGCAGTGCTAGAGTACAGGGAGGAGATACGCAGTATTTT.

The table lists this clonotype with many counts. The chain carries TRBV6-2 or TRBV6-3 and TRBJ2-1; no definite D call. The germline V gene encodes CDR1 MNHEY and CDR2 SVGEGT. This CDR3 contains 12 residues. V was shortened by 5 bases and J by 7 bases, with 9 bases between the two germline ends. As DNA, the CDR3 is TGTGCCAGCAGTCGGATGGTAAATGAGCAGTTCTTC. Protein sequence: CASSRMVNEQFF.

This rearrangement joins TRBV7-2 to TRBJ2-7; TRBD2 matches at 7 bases. The V gene's germline CDR1 is SGHTA and CDR2 FQGNSA. CDR3 length: 13 residues. V gave up 9 bases and J gave up 5 bases; unmatched junction bases: 10. CDR3 coding DNA: TGTGCCAGTTCAACCGGACTAGTCAACGAGCAGTACTTC. Translation gives CASSTGLVNEQYF.

The chain employs TRBV12-3 or TRBV12-4 and TRBJ1-1; no reliable D call. Trimming removed 6 bases from V and 11 bases from J, with 19 bases in between. The CDR3 contains 13 residues. The CDR3 bases are TGTGCCAGCAGCGGTCCCGACACTGTTGGCGCTTTCTTT. It yields the protein CASSGPDTVGAFF.

This chain links TRBV28 with TRBJ2-7; perhaps TRBD2 as D (5 bases). Germline CDR1 is MDHEN and CDR2 is SYDVKM. Trimming stripped 2 bases from V and 5 bases from J, with 16 bases between. The CDR3 has 15 residues. The CDR3 DNA reads as TGTGCCAGCAGTTTACTGGTAAAAACGAGGGACGAGCAGTACTTC. Amino acids: CASSLLVKTRDEQYF.

Ten or more counts support this clonotype. This chain uses TRBV12-3 or TRBV12-4 with TRBJ1-5, with 7 bases identical to TRBD1. The V and J ends lost 2 bases and 1 base, in that order; junction bases with no gene match: 5. The CDR3 sequence is 16 residues long. CDR3 in amino acids: CASSLQGVWSNQPQHF. CDR3 DNA: TGTGCCAGCAGTTTACAGGGGGTGTGGAGCAATCAGCCCCAGCATTTT.

This clonotype has ten or more counts. This rearrangement joins TRBV5-1 to TRBJ2-7; D possibly corresponds to TRBD1 (6 bases). This CDR3 region has 14 residues. V lost 0 bases, J lost 5 bases, and 12 bases lay in between. CDR1 is SGHRS and CDR2 is YFSETQ in the germline V gene. The CDR3 protein is CASSLAGRGDEQYF. The CDR3, as DNA: TGCGCCAGCAGCTTGGCCGGCAGGGGCGACGAGCAGTACTTC.

Ten or more counts support this clonotype. This sequence joins TRBV20-1 and TRBJ2-7; D unclear. CDR1 and CDR2 (germline): DFQATT, SNEGSKA (reference sequence). V lost 3 bases, J lost 7 bases, and 16 bases lay in between. This CDR3 region has 13 residues. The chain's CDR3 is CSASLVPLGEQYF. The CDR3 region has the DNA TGCAGTGCTAGTCTGGTACCTCTTGGGGAGCAGTACTTC.

This clonotype was picked up many times. As DNA, the CDR3 is TGTGCCAGCAGTGGGACTTGGCCCGAGCAGTACTTC. This translates into CASSGTWPEQYF. The chain uses TRBV12-3 or TRBV12-4 and TRBJ2-7; possible D gene TRBD2, 6 bases. Trimming pared 5 bases from V and 6 bases from J, leaving 11 bases between. This CDR3 comprises 12 residues.

This clonotype was observed at least ten times. V and J are TRBV24-1 and TRBJ2-3, with 8 nucleotides matching TRBD1. The CDR3 loop spans 15 amino acids. The trim removed 4 bases at V and 2 bases at J, leaving 4 bases unmatched. The V gene's germline CDR1 is KGHDR and CDR2 SFDVKD. The CDR3 sequence: CATSEETGATDTQYF. Here the CDR3 DNA reads TGTGCCACCAGTGAAGAGACAGGGGCCACAGATACGCAGTATTTT.

The chain joins TRBV5-1 to TRBJ2-7; perhaps TRBD1 as D (6 bases). Looked up from germline, CDR1 is SGHRS and CDR2 is YFSETQ. V lost 5 bases and J lost 3, with 15 bases in between. CDR3 length equals 14 residues. CDR3 bases: TGCGCCAGCAGAAGGTCACAGGGAGTCTACGAGCAGTACTTC. Translation gives CASRRSQGVYEQYF.

This clonotype was recorded a few times. V gene TRBV4-3 combines with J gene TRBJ2-2; 7 bases fit TRBD2. The V gene end was trimmed by 0 bases and the J gene end by 0 bases; junction bases not matched to a gene: 4. The CDR3 is made up of 17 amino acids. Germline V CDR1 and CDR2: LGHNA, YSLEER. As DNA, the CDR3 is TGCGCCAGCAGCCAAGATGGCGGGGGAGCGAACACCGGGGAGCTGTTTTTT. This encodes CASSQDGGGANTGELFF.

With respect to this clonotype: This may arise from a read error, as a much more abundant clone is one base away. The chain combines TRBV5-1 with TRBJ2-7; no definite D call. The CDR3 is 14 residues long. The germline gives CDR1 SGHRS, CDR2 YFSETQ. CDR3: CAGSAIPATYEQYF. Written as DNA, the CDR3 is TGCGCCGGCAGCGCCATTCCGGCCACCTACGAGCAGTACTTC.